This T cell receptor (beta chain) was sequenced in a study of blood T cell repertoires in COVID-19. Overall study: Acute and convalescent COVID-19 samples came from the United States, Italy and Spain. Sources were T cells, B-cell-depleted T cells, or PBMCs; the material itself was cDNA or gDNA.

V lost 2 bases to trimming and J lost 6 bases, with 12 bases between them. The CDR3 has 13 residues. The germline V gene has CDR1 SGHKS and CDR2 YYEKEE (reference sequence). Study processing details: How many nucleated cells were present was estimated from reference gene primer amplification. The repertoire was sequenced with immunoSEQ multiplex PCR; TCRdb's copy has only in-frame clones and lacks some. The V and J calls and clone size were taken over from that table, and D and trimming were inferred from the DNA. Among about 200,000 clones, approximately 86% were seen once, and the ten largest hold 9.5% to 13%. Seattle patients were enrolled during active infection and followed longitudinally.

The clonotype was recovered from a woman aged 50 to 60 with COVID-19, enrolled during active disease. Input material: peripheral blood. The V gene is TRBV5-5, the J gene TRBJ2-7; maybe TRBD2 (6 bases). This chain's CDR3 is CASSLFGGGEQYV. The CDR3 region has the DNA TGTGCCAGCAGCTTATTCGGGGGAGGCGAGCAGTACGTC.